These T cell receptor beta chains were read from a single sample in a study of cytomegalovirus exposure and HLA in healthy donors. Repertoires were generated with immunoSEQ multiplex PCR, while TCRdb's copy carries only in-frame clones and drops some. The data contain about 89,000 clones, 64% of them seen just once; the ten biggest clones take up 2% to 2.5%. Input material: PBMCs. All receptors derive from a human donor in good health. Both conserved end residues are part of each CDR3. D genes are given only for firm matches. Only some rows state a clone size, as once, few, many or a class for expanded clones.

TRBJ2-2 17 . TRBV11-3 TRBD2 TGTGCCAGCAGCTTAGCAAAGACTAGCGGTAACACCGGGGAGCTGTTTTTT CASSLAKTSGNTGELFF
TRBJ2-5 19 . TRBV5-8 TRBD2 TGTGCCAGCAGCCTCCCCCCGGGACTAGCGGGGGTCGTCCAAGAGACCCAGTACTTC CASSLPPGLAGVVQETQYF
TRBJ1-3 17 . TRBV15 TRBD1 TGTGCCACCAGCAGAGATTGGTCAGGGGGCACGGGAAACACCATATATTTT CATSRDWSGGTGNTIYF
TRBJ2-5 11 . TRBV7-2 . TGTGCCAGCAGCTCCCAGGGGCCCCAGTACTTC CASSSQGPQYF
TRBJ1-3 19 few TRBV19 . TGTGCCAGTAGTATCTCGGACCAGCTAGCGGGCTTCTCTGGAAACACCATATATTTT CASSISDQLAGFSGNTIYF
TRBJ1-2 12 . TRBV30 . TGTGCCGAGCACCGGCTCAGGTATGGCTACACCTTC CAEHRLRYGYTF
TRBJ1-4 14 . TRBV11-2 TRBD1 TGTGCCAGCAGTCCACAGGGGCCAGATGAAAAACTGTTTTTT CASSPQGPDEKLFF
TRBJ2-2 11 . TRBV29-1 TRBD2 TGCAGCGTGCGGGGGGCCGGGGAGCTGTTTTTT CSVRGAGELFF
TRBJ1-3 18 few TRBV23-1 TRBD1 TGCGCCAGCAGCCCCACAGGACAGGGGCTGCAGGCCCGAAACACCATATATTTT CASSPTGQGLQARNTIYF
TRBJ2-1 15 few TRBV5-1 TRBD2 TGCGCCAGCAGCCGGACTAGATCCCCGAACAATGAGCAGTTCTTC CASSRTRSPNNEQFF
TRBJ2-5 15 . TRBV9 . TGTGCCAGCAGCGACTCGAGACTCTACCAAGAGACCCAGTACTTC CASSDSRLYQETQYF
TRBJ1-5 17 . TRBV10-3 . TGTGCCATCAGTGAGTCTATAGGAGGTCAGATGGGGGGTCTCCAGCATTTT CAISESIGGQMGGLQHF
TRBJ1-1 11 . TRBV10-3 . TGTGCCATCCGGGGGAACACTGAAGCTTTCTTT CAIRGNTEAFF
TRBJ2-4 15 few TRBV5-6 . TGTGCCAGCAGCTTGGCTGGCGGGGTGGCAAACATTCAGTACTTC CASSLAGGVANIQYF
TRBJ1-2 15 . TRBV14 TRBD1 TGTGCCAGCAGTCCCGGGACAGGGGGATTCTATGGCTACACCTTC CASSPGTGGFYGYTF
TRBJ1-3 13 . TRBV25-1 . TGTGCCAGCAGTCGGGGGGCTGGAAACACCATATATTTT CASSRGAGNTIYF
TRBJ1-4 14 . TRBV19 . TGTGCCAGTAGTATTCAGGGATTGGGGGAAAAACTGTTTTTT CASSIQGLGEKLFF
TRBJ2-7 15 . TRBV9 . TGTGCCAGCAGCGTAGAAGGGAGAGGGACCTACGAGCAGTACTTC CASSVEGRGTYEQYF
TRBJ1-6 16 . TRBV11-3 TRBD1 TGTGCCAGCAGCGCGAATGACAGGGGGACGGGTTCACCCCTCCACTTT CASSANDRGTGSPLHF
TRBJ1-1 14 . TRBV4-2 TRBD1 TGTGCCAGCAGGTGGACAGGCCCGACCACTGAAGCTTTCTTT CASRWTGPTTEAFF
TRBJ1-6 17 . TRBV2 . TGTGCCAGCAGTGCGTACCTCCTGAGCTCCTATAATTCACCCCTCCACTTT CASSAYLLSSYNSPLHF
TRBJ1-1 15 once TRBV11-3 . TGTGCCAGCAGCTTAAAAAGGGCGGCAGGGACTGAAGCTTTCTTT CASSLKRAAGTEAFF
TRBJ2-3 17 . TRBV4-2 TRBD1 TGTGCCAGCAGCCAATCACCCGACAGGGTACACACAGATACGCAGTATTTT CASSQSPDRVHTDTQYF
TRBJ1-3 13 few TRBV4-1 . TGCGCCAGCAGCCAAGAACAGGGAAACACCATATATTTT CASSQEQGNTIYF
TRBJ2-5 13 . TRBV7-6 . TGTGCCAGCAGCCCCCGGGACTTAGAGACCCAGTACTTC CASSPRDLETQYF
TRBJ2-1 16 . TRBV5-4 TRBD1 TGTGCCAGCAGCTTTACCCGGGACAGCGCCTACAATGAGCAGTTCTTC CASSFTRDSAYNEQFF
TRBJ1-2 13 . TRBV19 . TGTGCCAGTAGTATCTACAGCAACTATGGCTACACCTTC CASSIYSNYGYTF
TRBJ2-7 15 . TRBV7-6 . TGTGCCAGCAGCCGCGGACATCCGGCATCCTACGAGCAGTACTTC CASSRGHPASYEQYF
TRBJ2-3 19 . TRBV28 . TGTGCCAGCAGCCGTAACAGACCGGGACTCCAAGCTAGCACAGATACGCAGTATTTT CASSRNRPGLQASTDTQYF
TRBJ1-4 14 . TRBV2 TRBD1 TGTGCCAGCAGTGGGAGGGACAGGGTTGGAAAACTGTTTTTT CASSGRDRVGKLFF
TRBJ2-2 12 few TRBV10-3 . TGTGCCGTTCAGGGGAACACCGGGGAGCTGTTTTTT CAVQGNTGELFF
TRBJ1-2 13 . TRBV10-3 . TGTGCCATCAGTGGACAGTTAAACTATGGCTACACCTTC CAISGQLNYGYTF
TRBJ2-1 14 . TRBV18 . TGTGCCAGCTCACCAGGAAAGGGGCGGCAGGAGCAGTTCTTC CASSPGKGRQEQFF
TRBJ2-3 13 . TRBV28 . TGTGCCAGCCTAGGGGGGGGAGTAGATACGCAGTATTTT CASLGGGVDTQYF
TRBJ2-5 15 . TRBV5-6 TRBD2 TGTGCCAGCAGCGCCGGGACTAGCGGCCAAGAGACCCAGTACTTC CASSAGTSGQETQYF
TRBJ2-2 16 . TRBV7-8 TRBD1 TGTGCCAGCAGCGTAACAGCCGGGACAGACACCGGGGAGCTGTTTTTT CASSVTAGTDTGELFF
TRBJ2-1 16 . TRBV5-1 TRBD1 TGCGCCAGCAAACTTAGCCCCGGGACAGGGGGCAATGAGCAGTTCTTC CASKLSPGTGGNEQFF